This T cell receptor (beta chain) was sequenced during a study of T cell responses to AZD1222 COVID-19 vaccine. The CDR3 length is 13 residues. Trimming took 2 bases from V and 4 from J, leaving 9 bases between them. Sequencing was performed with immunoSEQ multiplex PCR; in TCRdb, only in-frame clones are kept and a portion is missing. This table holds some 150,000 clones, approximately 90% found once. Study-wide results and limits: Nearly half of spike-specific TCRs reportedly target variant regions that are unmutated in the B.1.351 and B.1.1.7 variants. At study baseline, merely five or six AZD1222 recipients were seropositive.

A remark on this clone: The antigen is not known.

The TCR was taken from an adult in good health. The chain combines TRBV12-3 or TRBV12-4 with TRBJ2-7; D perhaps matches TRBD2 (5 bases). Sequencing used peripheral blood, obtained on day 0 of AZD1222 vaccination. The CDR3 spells CASSLSGIYEQYF. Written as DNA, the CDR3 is TGTGCCAGCAGTTTAAGCGGAATATACGAGCAGTACTTC.